The rows below give T cell receptor beta chains drawn from one sample of a study of cytotoxic CD8 clonotypes in ibrutinib-treated CLL. Assay: immunoSEQ multiplex PCR; the TCRdb copy retains only in-frame clones and omits some. The sample gives some 150,000 clones, approximately 75% of which show up once; 25% to 30% is in the top ten. Sample: PBMCs, taken after 12 months of ibrutinib treatment. The receptors come from a human donor with chronic lymphocytic leukemia. CDR3s include the opening cysteine and the closing phenylalanine or tryptophan. D genes are given only for firm matches. Clone sizes are given selectively: once, few, many, or a class where the clone is expanded.

clone size: .; J gene: TRBJ2-1; V gene: TRBV18; D gene: TRBD2; CDR3 protein: CASSPTSGVYNEQFF; CDR3 DNA: TGTGCCAGCTCACCAACTAGCGGGGTGTACAATGAGCAGTTCTTC
clone size: .; J gene: TRBJ2-7; V gene: TRBV20-1; D gene: TRBD2; CDR3 protein: CSAGGTYEQYF; CDR3 DNA: TGCAGTGCCGGGGGGACCTACGAGCAGTACTTC
clone size: .; J gene: TRBJ2-2; V gene: TRBV20-1; D gene: .; CDR3 protein: CSAREAGELFF; CDR3 DNA: TGCAGTGCCCGCGAAGCCGGGGAGCTGTTTTTT
clone size: .; J gene: TRBJ1-5; V gene: TRBV6-5; D gene: .; CDR3 protein: CASSRATGNQPQHF; CDR3 DNA: TGTGCCAGCAGCCGAGCGACAGGCAATCAGCCCCAGCATTTT
clone size: .; J gene: TRBJ1-2; V gene: TRBV10-3; D gene: .; CDR3 protein: CAISEKMGPSSGYTF; CDR3 DNA: TGTGCCATCAGTGAGAAGATGGGACCCAGCAGTGGCTACACCTTC
clone size: .; J gene: TRBJ2-3; V gene: TRBV28; D gene: TRBD2; CDR3 protein: CASSSFSGGPYTQYF; CDR3 DNA: TGTGCCAGCAGTTCCTTTAGCGGGGGACCTTATACGCAGTATTTT
clone size: .; J gene: TRBJ2-5; V gene: TRBV5-1; D gene: .; CDR3 protein: CASSSPTVIRGPKETQYF; CDR3 DNA: TGCGCCAGCAGCTCCCCTACCGTAATCCGGGGCCCAAAAGAGACCCAGTACTTC
clone size: once; J gene: TRBJ2-2; V gene: TRBV11-2; D gene: .; CDR3 protein: CASSASGFGELFF; CDR3 DNA: TGTGCCAGCAGCGCTTCGGGTTTCGGGGAGCTGTTTTTT
clone size: .; J gene: TRBJ2-3; V gene: TRBV5-1; D gene: .; CDR3 protein: CASSLGSSGGDTQYF; CDR3 DNA: TGCGCCAGCAGCTTGGGATCCAGCGGCGGTGATACGCAGTATTTT
clone size: .; J gene: TRBJ2-7; V gene: TRBV5-6; D gene: .; CDR3 protein: CASSPGSYEQYF; CDR3 DNA: TGTGCCAGCAGCCCGGGTAGCTACGAGCAGTACTTC
clone size: .; J gene: TRBJ2-2; V gene: TRBV2; D gene: .; CDR3 protein: CASSGTRSTGELFF; CDR3 DNA: TGTGCCAGCAGTGGGACGAGGAGCACCGGGGAGCTGTTTTTT
clone size: .; J gene: TRBJ2-7; V gene: TRBV28; D gene: TRBD1; CDR3 protein: CASSPIGELGQRQRDEQYF; CDR3 DNA: TGTGCCAGCAGTCCAATCGGGGAACTGGGACAGAGGCAGCGCGACGAGCAGTACTTC
clone size: few; J gene: TRBJ1-6; V gene: TRBV18; D gene: .; CDR3 protein: CASSPIHDVNSPLHF; CDR3 DNA: TGTGCCAGCTCACCAATACATGATGTCAATTCACCCCTCCACTTT
clone size: once; J gene: TRBJ2-7; V gene: TRBV6-1; D gene: .; CDR3 protein: CASIRNGLESYEQYF; CDR3 DNA: TGTGCCAGCATCAGGAACGGGCTGGAGTCCTACGAGCAGTACTTC
clone size: once; J gene: TRBJ2-7; V gene: TRBV19; D gene: .; CDR3 protein: CASSPQGPYEQYF; CDR3 DNA: TGTGCCAGTAGTCCGCAGGGGCCCTACGAGCAGTACTTC
clone size: .; J gene: TRBJ1-5; V gene: TRBV9; D gene: .; CDR3 protein: CASSGPGANQPQHF; CDR3 DNA: TGTGCCAGCAGCGGCCCGGGGGCAAATCAGCCCCAGCATTTT
clone size: .; J gene: TRBJ1-4; V gene: TRBV30; D gene: .; CDR3 protein: CAWSGGRGRGEKLFF; CDR3 DNA: TGTGCCTGGAGTGGTGGTAGGGGGAGAGGTGAAAAACTGTTTTTT
clone size: .; J gene: TRBJ2-4; V gene: TRBV18; D gene: .; CDR3 protein: CASSPPGNSKNIQYF; CDR3 DNA: TGTGCCAGCTCACCACCGGGGAATTCCAAAAACATTCAGTACTTC
clone size: once; J gene: TRBJ2-7; V gene: TRBV6-5; D gene: .; CDR3 protein: CASSRDGSAYEQYF; CDR3 DNA: TGTGCCAGCAGCCGGGACGGATCTGCCTACGAGCAGTACTTC
clone size: .; J gene: TRBJ1-5; V gene: TRBV7-2; D gene: TRBD1; CDR3 protein: CASSWTGGSNQPQHF; CDR3 DNA: TGTGCCAGCAGCTGGACAGGGGGTAGCAATCAGCCCCAGCATTTT